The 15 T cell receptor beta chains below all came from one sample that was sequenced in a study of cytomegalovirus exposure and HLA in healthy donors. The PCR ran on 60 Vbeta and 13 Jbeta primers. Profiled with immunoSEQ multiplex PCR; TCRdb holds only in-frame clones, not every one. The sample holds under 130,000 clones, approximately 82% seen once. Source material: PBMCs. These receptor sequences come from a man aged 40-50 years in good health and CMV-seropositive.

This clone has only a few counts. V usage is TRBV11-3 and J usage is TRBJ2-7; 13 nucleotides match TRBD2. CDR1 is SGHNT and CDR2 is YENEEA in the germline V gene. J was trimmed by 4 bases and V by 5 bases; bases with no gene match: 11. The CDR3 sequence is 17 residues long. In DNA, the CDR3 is TGTGCCAGCAGCGCAAGACTAGCGGGAGGTATCCCGTACGAGCAGTACTTC. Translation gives CASSARLAGGIPYEQYF.

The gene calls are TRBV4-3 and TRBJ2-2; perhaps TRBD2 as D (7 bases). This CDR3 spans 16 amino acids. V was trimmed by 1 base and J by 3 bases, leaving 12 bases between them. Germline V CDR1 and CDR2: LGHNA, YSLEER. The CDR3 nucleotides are TGCGCCAGCAGCCAAGGTGGGGGGGCGGACACCGGGGAGCTGTTTTTT. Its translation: CASSQGGGADTGELFF.

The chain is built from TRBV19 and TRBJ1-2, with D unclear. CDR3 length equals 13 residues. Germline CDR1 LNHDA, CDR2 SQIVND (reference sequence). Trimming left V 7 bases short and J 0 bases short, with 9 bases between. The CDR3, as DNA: TGTGCCAGTACCACGAGAGCTAACTATGGCTACACCTTC. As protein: CASTTRANYGYTF.

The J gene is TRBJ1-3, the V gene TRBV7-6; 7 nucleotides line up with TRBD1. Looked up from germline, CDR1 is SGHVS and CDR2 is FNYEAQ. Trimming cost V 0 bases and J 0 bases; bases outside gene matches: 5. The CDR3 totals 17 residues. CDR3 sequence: CASSLAGQPISGNTIYF. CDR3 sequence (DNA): TGTGCCAGCAGCTTAGCGGGACAGCCAATCTCTGGAAACACCATATATTTT.

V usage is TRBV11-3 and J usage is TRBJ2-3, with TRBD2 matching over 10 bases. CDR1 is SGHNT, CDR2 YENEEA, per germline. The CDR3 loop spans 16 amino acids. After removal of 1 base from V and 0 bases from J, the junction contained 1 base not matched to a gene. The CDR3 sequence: CASSLVSGRSTDTQYF. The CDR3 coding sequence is TGTGCCAGCAGCTTAGTTAGCGGGAGGAGCACAGATACGCAGTATTTT. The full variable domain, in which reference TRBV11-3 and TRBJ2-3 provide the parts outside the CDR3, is EAGVVQSPRYKIIEKKQPVAFWCNPISGHNTLYWYLQNLGQGPELLIRYENEEAVDDSQLPKDRFSAERLKGVDSTLKIQPAELGDSAVYLCASSLVSGRSTDTQYFGPGTRLTVL.

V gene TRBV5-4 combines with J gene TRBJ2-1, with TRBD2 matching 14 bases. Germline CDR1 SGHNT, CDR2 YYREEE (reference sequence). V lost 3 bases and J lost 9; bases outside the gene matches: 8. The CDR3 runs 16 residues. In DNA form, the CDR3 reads TGTGCCAGCAGCTGGACTAGCGGGAGGATCGTTGGTGAGCAGTTCTTC. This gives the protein CASSWTSGRIVGEQFF.

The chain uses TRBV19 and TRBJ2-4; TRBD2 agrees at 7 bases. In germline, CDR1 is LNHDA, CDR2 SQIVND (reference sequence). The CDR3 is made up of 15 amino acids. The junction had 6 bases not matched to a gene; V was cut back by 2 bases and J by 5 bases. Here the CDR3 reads CASSISLGRENIQYF. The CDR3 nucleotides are TGTGCCAGTAGTATATCTTTGGGGAGGGAAAACATTCAGTACTTC. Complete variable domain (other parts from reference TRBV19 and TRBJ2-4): DGGITQSPKYLFRKEGQNVTLSCEQNLNHDAMYWYRQDPGQGLRLIYYSQIVNDFQKGDIAEGYSVSREKKESFPLTVTSAQKNPTAFYLCASSISLGRENIQYFGAGTRLSVL.

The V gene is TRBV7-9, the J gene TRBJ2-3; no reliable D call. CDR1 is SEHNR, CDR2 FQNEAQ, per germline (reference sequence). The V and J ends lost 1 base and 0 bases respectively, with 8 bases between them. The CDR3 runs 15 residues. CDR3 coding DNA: TGTGCCAGCAGCTTAGGGAGCCCTAGCACAGATACGCAGTATTTT. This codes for CASSLGSPSTDTQYF.

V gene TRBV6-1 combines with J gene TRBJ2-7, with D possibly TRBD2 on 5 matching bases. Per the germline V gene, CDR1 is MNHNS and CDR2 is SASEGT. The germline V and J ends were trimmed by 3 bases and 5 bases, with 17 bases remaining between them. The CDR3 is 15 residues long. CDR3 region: CASSDLWGANDEQYF. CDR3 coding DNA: TGTGCCAGCAGTGACCTTTGGGGAGCAAATGACGAGCAGTACTTC.

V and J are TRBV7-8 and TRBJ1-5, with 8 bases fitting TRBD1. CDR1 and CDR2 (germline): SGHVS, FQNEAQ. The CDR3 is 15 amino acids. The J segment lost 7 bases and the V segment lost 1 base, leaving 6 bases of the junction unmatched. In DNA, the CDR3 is TGTGCCAGCAGCTTAGGGGCAGGGGGCTACCAGCCCCAGCATTTT. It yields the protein CASSLGAGGYQPQHF.

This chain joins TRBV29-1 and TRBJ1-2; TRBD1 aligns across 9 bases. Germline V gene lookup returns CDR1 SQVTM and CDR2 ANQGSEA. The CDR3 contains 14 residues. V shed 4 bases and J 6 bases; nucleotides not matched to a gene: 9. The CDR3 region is CSVVGGTGNHGYTF. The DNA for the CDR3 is TGCAGCGTTGTAGGCGGGACAGGGAACCATGGCTACACCTTC.

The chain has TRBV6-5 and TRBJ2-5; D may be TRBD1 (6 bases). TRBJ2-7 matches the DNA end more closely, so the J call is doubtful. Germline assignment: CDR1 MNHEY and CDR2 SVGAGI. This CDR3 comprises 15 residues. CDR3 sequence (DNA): TGTGCCAGCAGATTTGACAGGCGGTACTCCTACGAGCAGTACTTC. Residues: CASRFDRRYSYEQYF.

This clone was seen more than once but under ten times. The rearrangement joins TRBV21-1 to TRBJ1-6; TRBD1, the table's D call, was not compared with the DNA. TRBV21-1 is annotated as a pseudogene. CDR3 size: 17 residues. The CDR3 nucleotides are TGTGCCAGCAGCAAAGTACTCGACAGGGACTATAATTCACCCCTCCACTTT. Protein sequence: CASSKVLDRDYNSPLHF.

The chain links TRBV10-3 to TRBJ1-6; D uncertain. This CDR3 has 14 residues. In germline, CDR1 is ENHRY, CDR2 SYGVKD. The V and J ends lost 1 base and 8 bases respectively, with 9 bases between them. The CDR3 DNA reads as TGTGCCATCAGTGAGTACAGTTGGGATTCACCCCTCCACTTT. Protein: CAISEYSWDSPLHF.

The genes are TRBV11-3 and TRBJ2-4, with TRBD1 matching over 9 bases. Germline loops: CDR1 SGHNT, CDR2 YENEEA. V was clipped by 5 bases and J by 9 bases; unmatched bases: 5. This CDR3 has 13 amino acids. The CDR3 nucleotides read TGTGCCAGCAGCACCGGACAGGGGAGCATTCAGTACTTC. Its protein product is CASSTGQGSIQYF.